This T cell receptor beta chain was profiled in a study of cytomegalovirus exposure and HLA in healthy donors. The overall study: A previous analysis identified 100 million to 120 million unique TCR beta sequences derived from roughly 180 million T cells. Study-level findings and limits: Later work showed greater clonal expansion in HLA-associated TCR beta chains than in equally common others.

This CDR3 is 13 amino acids long. V dropped 6 bases and J dropped 2 bases, with 10 bases sitting between them. Germline CDR1 is SGHAT and CDR2 is FQNNGV. The study ran its PCR with 60 Vbeta and 13 Jbeta primers. The data were produced by immunoSEQ multiplex PCR, yet TCRdb's version contains in-frame clones alone and is incomplete. The sample has tens of thousands of clones; more than 75% are singletons. As for this clone: Its cognate antigen is unknown.

The rearrangement uses TRBV11-2 and TRBJ1-1; D unclear. This TCR was recovered from a male donor in good health and CMV-seropositive. Sequencing was carried out using PBMCs. CDR3 DNA: TGTGCCAGCAGGCCTTACAGAAACACTGAAGCTTTCTTT. This translates into CASRPYRNTEAFF.